This T cell receptor (beta chain) was observed in a study of blood T cell repertoires in COVID-19. Methods used by the authors: Amplified reference gene primers provided the basis for estimating nucleated cell counts. The table came from immunoSEQ multiplex PCR; TCRdb's copy has only in-frame clones and leaves some out. From that table come the V and J calls and clone size; the DNA was used to work out D and trimming. Of about 110,000 clones listed, approximately 82% were seen once; the top ten hold less than 4%. This CDR3 has 15 amino acids. Per the germline V gene, CDR1 is MNHNS and CDR2 is SASEGT. The trim removed 1 base at V and 4 bases at J, leaving 1 base unmatched.

The sequenced sample consisted of peripheral blood. This receptor was identified in a woman of 80 years or more with acute or convalescent COVID-19. V and J are TRBV6-1 and TRBJ2-1, with 10 positions matching TRBD1. The CDR3 loop reads CASSEGQGAYNEQFF. In DNA form, the CDR3 reads TGTGCCAGCAGTGAAGGACAGGGGGCATACAATGAGCAGTTCTTC.